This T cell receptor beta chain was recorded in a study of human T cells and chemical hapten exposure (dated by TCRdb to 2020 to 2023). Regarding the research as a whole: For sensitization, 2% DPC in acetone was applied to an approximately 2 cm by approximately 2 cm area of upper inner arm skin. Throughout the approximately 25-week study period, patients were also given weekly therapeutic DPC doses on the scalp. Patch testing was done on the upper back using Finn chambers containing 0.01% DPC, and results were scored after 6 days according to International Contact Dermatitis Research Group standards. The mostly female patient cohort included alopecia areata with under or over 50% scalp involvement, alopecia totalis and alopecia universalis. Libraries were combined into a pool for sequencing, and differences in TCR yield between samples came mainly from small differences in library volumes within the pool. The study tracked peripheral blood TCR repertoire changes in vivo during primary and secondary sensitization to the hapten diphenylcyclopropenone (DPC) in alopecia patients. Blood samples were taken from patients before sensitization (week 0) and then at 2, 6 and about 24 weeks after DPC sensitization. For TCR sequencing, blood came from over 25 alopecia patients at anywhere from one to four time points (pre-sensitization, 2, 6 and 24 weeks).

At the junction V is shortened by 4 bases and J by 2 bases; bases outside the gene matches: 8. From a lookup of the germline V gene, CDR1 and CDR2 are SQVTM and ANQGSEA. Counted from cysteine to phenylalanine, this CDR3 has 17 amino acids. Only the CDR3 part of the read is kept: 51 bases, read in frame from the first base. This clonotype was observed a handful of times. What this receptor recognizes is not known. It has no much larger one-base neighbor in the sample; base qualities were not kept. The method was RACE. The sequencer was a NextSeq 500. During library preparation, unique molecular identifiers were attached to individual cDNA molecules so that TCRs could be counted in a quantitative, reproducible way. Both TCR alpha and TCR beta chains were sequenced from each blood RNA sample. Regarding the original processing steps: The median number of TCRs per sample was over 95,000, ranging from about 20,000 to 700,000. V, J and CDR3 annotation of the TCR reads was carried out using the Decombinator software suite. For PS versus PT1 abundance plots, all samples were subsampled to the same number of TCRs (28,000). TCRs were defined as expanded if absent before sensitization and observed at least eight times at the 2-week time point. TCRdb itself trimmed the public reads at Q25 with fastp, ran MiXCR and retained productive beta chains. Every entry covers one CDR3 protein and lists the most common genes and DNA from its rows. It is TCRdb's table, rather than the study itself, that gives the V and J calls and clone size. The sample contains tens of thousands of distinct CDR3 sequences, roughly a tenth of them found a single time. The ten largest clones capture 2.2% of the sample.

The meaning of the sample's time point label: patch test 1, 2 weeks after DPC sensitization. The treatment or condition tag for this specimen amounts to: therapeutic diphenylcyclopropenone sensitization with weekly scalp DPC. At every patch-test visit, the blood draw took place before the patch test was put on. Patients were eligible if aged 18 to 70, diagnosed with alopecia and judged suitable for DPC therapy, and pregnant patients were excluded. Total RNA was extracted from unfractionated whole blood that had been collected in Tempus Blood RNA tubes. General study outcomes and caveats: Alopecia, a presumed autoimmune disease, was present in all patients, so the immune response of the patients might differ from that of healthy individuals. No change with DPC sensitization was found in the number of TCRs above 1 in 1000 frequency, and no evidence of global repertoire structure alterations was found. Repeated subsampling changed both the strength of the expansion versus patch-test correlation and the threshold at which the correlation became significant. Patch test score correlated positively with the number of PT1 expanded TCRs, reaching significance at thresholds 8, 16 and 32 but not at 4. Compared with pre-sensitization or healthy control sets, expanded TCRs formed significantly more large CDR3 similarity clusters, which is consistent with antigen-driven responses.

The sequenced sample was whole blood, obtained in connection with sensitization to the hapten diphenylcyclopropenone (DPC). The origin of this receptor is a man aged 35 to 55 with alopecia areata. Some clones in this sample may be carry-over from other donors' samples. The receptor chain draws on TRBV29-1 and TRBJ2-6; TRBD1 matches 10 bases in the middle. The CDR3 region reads CSVAPGQGWAGANVLTF. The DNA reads TGCAGCGTTGCGCCGGGACAGGGGTGGGCTGGGGCCAACGTCCTGACTTTC.